Presented here are 17 T cell receptor beta chains from one specimen sequenced in a study of T-cell reconstitution after alpha-beta-depleted transplantation in children. Unique molecular identifiers were built into the TCRbeta library. TCRdb re-called the PCR reads with MiXCR, one entry per CDR3 protein. Among 85,000 to 120,000 distinct CDR3 sequences listed, 7.5% to 9% were seen once. The sequencing here drew on PBMCs, taken before TCRalphabeta/CD19-depleted stem cell transplant. The receptor source for this set is a boy aged 2 to 9 with acute lymphoblastic leukemia, due to receive a stem cell transplant.

V usage is TRBV21-1 and J usage is TRBJ2-7; TRBD2 is taken as the D call from the table, unchecked against the DNA. TRBV21-1 is a known pseudogene. The CDR3 is 19 amino acids. The DNA of the CDR3 is TGTGCCAGCAGCACTGTGGCCAGCGGGGGGCGGGCCCTCTCCTACGAGCAGTACTTC. Translating gives CASSTVASGGRALSYEQYF.

The rearrangement links TRBV5-8 to TRBJ2-4; TRBD1 agrees at 8 bases. This CDR3 is built from 14 residues. Germline lookup yields CDR1 SGHTS and CDR2 YDEGEE. J was trimmed by 9 bases and V by 4 bases; bases with no gene match: 9. The CDR3, as DNA: TGTGCCAGCAGCCCGGGGCTTACAGGGGGCATTCAGTACTTC. This sequence encodes CASSPGLTGGIQYF.

The table lists this clonotype with a count of one. This chain connects TRBV2 to TRBJ2-1; D is tentatively TRBD1 or TRBD2 (5 bases each). The germline V gene has CDR1 SNHLY and CDR2 FYNNEI. V was pared by 7 bases and J by 0 bases, with 13 bases between. The CDR3 is made up of 15 amino acids. CDR3 protein: CASKNGDHSYNEQFF. The CDR3 coding sequence is TGTGCCAGCAAAAACGGGGACCACTCCTACAATGAGCAGTTCTTC.

In this sample, this clonotype turned up many times. The chain uses TRBV12-3 or TRBV12-4 and TRBJ1-1, with D perhaps matching TRBD1 (5 bases). Trimming left V 4 bases short and J 6 bases short, with 12 bases between. The CDR3 is made up of 13 amino acids. CDR3 loop: CASSWGSAPEAFF. CDR3 nucleotide sequence: TGTGCCAGCAGTTGGGGCTCGGCTCCTGAAGCTTTCTTT.

The chain combines TRBV12-3 or TRBV12-4 with TRBJ2-5, with 7 bases fitting TRBD1. The CDR3 extends over 13 amino acids. V lost 6 bases and J lost 7; bases outside the gene matches: 8. CDR3 in DNA: TGTGCCAGCAGCACCCCCAGGGGGACGACCCAGTACTTC. It encodes CASSTPRGTTQYF.

At least ten counts were recorded for this clonotype. An end of the junction differs from the germline gene, which may be a read error. This sequence joins TRBV7-7 and TRBJ2-3, with D unresolved. From germline, CDR1 is SSHAT and CDR2 FNYEAQ (reference sequence). This CDR3 has 15 residues. Here the CDR3 reads CASSLGVTPTDTQYF. As DNA, the CDR3 is TGTGCTAGCAGCTTAGGCGTGACGCCCACAGATACGCAGTATTTT.

This clonotype was picked up a small number of times. The V and J genes are TRBV11-1 and TRBJ2-7; D ambiguous. Germline CDR1 SGHAT, CDR2 FQDESV (reference sequence). V was clipped by 0 bases and J by 3 bases, with 15 bases between them. The CDR3 consists of 16 residues. The CDR3 spells CASSLAERDLDYEQYF. The CDR3 bases are TGTGCCAGCAGCTTAGCGGAGCGTGACTTGGACTACGAGCAGTACTTC.

This clonotype appeared a few times. This chain uses TRBV19 with TRBJ1-6; maybe TRBD1 (6 bases). Germline V gene data show CDR1 as LNHDA and CDR2 as SQIVND (reference sequence). Trimming removed 7 bases from V and 10 bases from J, with 17 bases in between. The CDR3 has 14 residues. The CDR3 sequence is CASTTVGGYSPLHF. Written as DNA, the CDR3 is TGTGCCAGTACCACGGTAGGGGGGTACTCACCCCTCCACTTT.

This clonotype was detected many times. The chain employs TRBV5-4 and TRBJ2-3; D is perhaps TRBD1 or TRBD2 (6 bases each). Trimming shortened V by 0 bases and J by 3 bases, and 11 bases separated the two germline ends. Germline loops: CDR1 SGHNT, CDR2 YYREEE (reference sequence). CDR3 length: 15 residues. CDR3: CASSLGQAGTDTQYF. CDR3 bases: TGTGCCAGCAGCTTGGGACAGGCGGGAACAGATACGCAGTATTTT. Based on the CDR3 plus reference TRBV5-4 and TRBJ2-3, the full variable domain is ETGVTQSPTHLIKTRGQQVTLRCSSQSGHNTVSWYQQALGQGPQFIFQYYREEENGRGNFPPRFSGLQFPNYSSELNVNALELDDSALYLCASSLGQAGTDTQYFGPGTRLTVL.

The chain has TRBV5-1 and TRBJ2-2, with a tentative D call TRBD1 (6 bases). Between the trimmed V and J ends, which lost 7 bases and 5 bases, there was a span of 15 bases. The CDR3 contains 14 residues. Germline lookup yields CDR1 SGHRS and CDR2 YFSETQ. The CDR3 DNA reads as TGCGCCAGCCTCTCACAGGGAGAAACCGGGGAGCTGTTTTTT. As protein: CASLSQGETGELFF.

This chain connects TRBV6-2 or TRBV6-3 to TRBJ1-5; 9 bases fit TRBD1. Germline CDR1 MNHEY, CDR2 SVGEGT. The junction had 6 bases not matched to a gene; V was cut back by 6 bases and J by 6 bases. The CDR3 is 14 amino acids. CDR3 protein: CASRGTGIVQPQHF. The DNA of the CDR3 is TGTGCCAGCAGAGGGACAGGGATTGTTCAGCCCCAGCATTTT.

This clonotype was seen more than once but under ten times. This chain uses TRBV20-1 with TRBJ2-3, with D possibly being TRBD2 (6 bases). Looked up from germline, CDR1 is DFQATT and CDR2 is SNEGSKA (reference sequence). CDR3 length equals 15 residues. Between the trimmed V and J ends, which lost 5 bases and 4 bases, there was a span of 19 bases. The CDR3 loop is CSAQDRLGGSDTQYF. Written as DNA, the CDR3 is TGCAGTGCTCAAGATCGACTGGGGGGATCAGATACGCAGTATTTT.

V gene TRBV10-3 combines with J gene TRBJ2-7; TRBD2 agrees at 8 bases. CDR1 and CDR2 (germline): ENHRY, SYGVKD. J was trimmed by 4 bases and V by 7 bases; bases with no gene match: 12. The CDR3 is 15 residues long. This CDR3 reads CAITAQSGGAYEQYF. DNA of the CDR3: TGTGCCATCACCGCCCAGAGCGGGGGAGCGTACGAGCAGTACTTC.

Many counts were recorded for this clonotype. This chain connects TRBV5-5 to TRBJ1-5; D may be TRBD1 (6 bases). From germline, CDR1 is SGHKS and CDR2 YYEKEE (reference sequence). V lost 3 bases and J 5 bases, leaving 15 bases between the germline ends. CDR3 length equals 15 residues. CDR3 residues: CASSSTGHWDQPQHF. The DNA of the CDR3 is TGTGCCAGCAGCTCCACAGGGCATTGGGATCAGCCCCAGCATTTT.

This clonotype occurred a few times. The rearrangement uses TRBV11-2 and TRBJ2-7; 7 nucleotides match TRBD1. The J segment lost 2 bases and the V segment lost 5 bases, leaving 6 bases of the junction unmatched. This CDR3 spans 14 amino acids. The germline gives CDR1 SGHAT, CDR2 FQNNGV. CDR3 region: CASSPRGQTYEQYF. The CDR3 DNA reads TGTGCCAGCAGCCCCAGGGGACAGACCTACGAGCAGTACTTC.

This clonotype came up many times. The chain uses TRBV20-1 and TRBJ2-7; the match to TRBD2 covers 11 bases. There are 14 residues in the CDR3. V was clipped by 4 bases and J by 7 bases; unmatched bases: 9. Germline V lookup: CDR1 DFQATT, CDR2 SNEGSKA (reference sequence). The CDR3 here is CSAKLAGEFLEQYF. The CDR3 nucleotides read TGCAGTGCTAAACTAGCGGGGGAGTTCTTAGAGCAGTACTTC.

This clonotype was detected many times. The chain links TRBV7-2 to TRBJ2-1, with 8 bases that match TRBD2. CDR3 length: 17 residues. V was clipped by 5 bases and J by 0 bases; unmatched bases: 9. Germline values: CDR1 SGHTA, CDR2 FQGNSA. CDR3 amino acids: CASSPWKAGVSYNEQFF. CDR3 nucleotides: TGTGCCAGCAGCCCCTGGAAAGCGGGGGTCTCCTACAATGAGCAGTTCTTC.